The sequence of this T cell receptor (beta chain) was determined in a study of OX40 agonist ivuxolimab in advanced cancers. Sequencing was performed with immunoSEQ multiplex PCR; in TCRdb, only in-frame clones are kept and a portion is missing. Found here are tens of thousands of clones, roughly 85% of them singletons; the top ten hold around 5%. The sample was CD4+ or CD8+ T cells sorted from blood, taken in a trial of the OX40 agonist ivuxolimab. The clonotype comes from an adult with an advanced solid tumor such as melanoma, head and neck, liver or kidney cancer.

CDR3 coding DNA: TGTGCCAGCAGCCCGAGACTAGCCTCACCGCCTGGGTATGAGCAGTTCTTC. It yields the protein CASSPRLASPPGYEQFF. J is TRBJ2-1 and V is TRBV7-2; the match to TRBD2 covers 7 bases. CDR1 and CDR2 (germline): SGHTA, FQGNSA. There are 17 residues in the CDR3. V lost 5 bases and J lost 8; bases outside the gene matches: 18.